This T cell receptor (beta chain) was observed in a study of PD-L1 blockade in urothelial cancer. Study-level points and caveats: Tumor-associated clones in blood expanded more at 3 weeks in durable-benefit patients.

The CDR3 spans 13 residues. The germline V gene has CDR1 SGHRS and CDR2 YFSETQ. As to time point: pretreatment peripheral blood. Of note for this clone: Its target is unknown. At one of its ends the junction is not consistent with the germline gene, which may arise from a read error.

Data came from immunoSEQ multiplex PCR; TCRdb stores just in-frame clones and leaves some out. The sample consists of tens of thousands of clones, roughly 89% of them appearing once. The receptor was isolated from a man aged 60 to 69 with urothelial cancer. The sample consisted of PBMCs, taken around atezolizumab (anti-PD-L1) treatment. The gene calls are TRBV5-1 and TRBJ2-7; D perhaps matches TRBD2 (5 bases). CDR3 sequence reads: CASSQKGAYEQYF. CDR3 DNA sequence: TGTGCCAGCAGCCAGAAGGGAGCCTACGAGCAGTACTTC.